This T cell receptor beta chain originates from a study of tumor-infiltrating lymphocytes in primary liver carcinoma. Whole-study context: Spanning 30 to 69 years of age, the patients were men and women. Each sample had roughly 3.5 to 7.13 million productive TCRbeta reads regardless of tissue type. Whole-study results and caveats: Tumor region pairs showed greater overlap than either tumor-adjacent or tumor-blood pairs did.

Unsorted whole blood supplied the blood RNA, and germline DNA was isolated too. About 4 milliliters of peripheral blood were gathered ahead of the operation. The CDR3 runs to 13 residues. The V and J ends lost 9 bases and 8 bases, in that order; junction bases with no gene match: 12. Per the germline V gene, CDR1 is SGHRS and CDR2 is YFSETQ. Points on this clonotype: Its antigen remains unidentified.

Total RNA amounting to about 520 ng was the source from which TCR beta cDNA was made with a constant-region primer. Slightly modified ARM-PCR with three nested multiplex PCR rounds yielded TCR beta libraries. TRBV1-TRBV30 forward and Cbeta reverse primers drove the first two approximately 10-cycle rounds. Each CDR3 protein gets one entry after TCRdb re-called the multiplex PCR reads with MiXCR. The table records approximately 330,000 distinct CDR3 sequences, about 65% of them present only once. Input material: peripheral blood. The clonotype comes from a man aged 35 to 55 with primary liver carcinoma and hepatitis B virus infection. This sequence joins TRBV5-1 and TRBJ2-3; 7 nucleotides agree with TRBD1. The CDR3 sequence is CATTQAPGGTQYF. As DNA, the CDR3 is TGCGCCACCACTCAGGCCCCAGGGGGTACGCAGTATTTT.